Detailed here is one T cell receptor (beta chain). What it binds is unknown. The sample belongs to a study of monozygotic twins with cystic fibrosis. Study observations and caveats: Clonality was generally low (median about 0.0095), higher in the most severe patients.

TCRdb's table, derived via immunoSEQ multiplex PCR, lists solely in-frame clones and lacks some. The sample includes fewer than 30,000 clones, around four fifths of them seen just once. The sequencing input was blood. The source of this sequence is a girl aged 2 to 9 with cystic fibrosis.

The CDR3 loop reads CASSEQGAKAQFF. CDR3 nucleotide sequence: TGTGCCAGCAGTGAACAAGGGGCCAAGGCCCAGTTCTTC. The rearrangement joins TRBV6-1 to TRBJ2-1; maybe TRBD1 (5 bases). Germline V CDR1 and CDR2: MNHNS, SASEGT. The CDR3 sequence is 13 residues long. The V end lost 2 bases, the J end lost 13 bases, and 15 bases lay between the germline ends.